The TCR beta chain described here comes from a study of T cell clonotyping in hematopoietic cell transplantation. The time point denotes: recipient sample about 28 days before transplant, after cytoreduction. Recipient blood drawn about 28 days pretransplant and days 30, 100, 180 after. This clone was seen more than once but under ten times. The CDR3 is 13 residues long. The V end was cut by 4 bases, the J end by 7 bases, with 13 bases between. Per germline, CDR1 MNHEY and CDR2 SVGAGI. Sequencing was performed with immunoSEQ multiplex PCR; in TCRdb, only in-frame clones are kept and a portion is missing. The table has approximately 30,000 clones, more than 70% seen once; the top ten hold 1.8%.

V is TRBV6-5 and J is TRBJ1-1; the D is unclear. This receptor was identified in a man aged 40-49 years with acute myeloid leukemia. Some clones in this sample may be carry-over from other donors' samples. Sequencing used peripheral blood mononuclear cells, obtained before stem cell transplant. The CDR3 DNA follows: TGTGCCAGCAGTTCCCGAAGGGCCAGTGAAGCTTTCTTT. It codes for CASSSRRASEAFF.